This T cell receptor beta chain was obtained from a study of blood T cell repertoires in COVID-19. Turning to the study itself: PBMCs, B-cell-depleted T cells, or T cells were the source of the cDNA or gDNA that made up the material.

V gave up 5 bases and J gave up 2 bases, with 13 bases separating them. The CDR3 has 14 residues. In germline, CDR1 is MDHEN, CDR2 SYDVKM. Authors' data handling: Amplifying reference gene primers gave estimates of nucleated cell counts. Assay used: immunoSEQ multiplex PCR; TCRdb lists only in-frame clones, some missing. V and J calls and clone size are given by that table; D and trimming were obtained from the DNA. The table has approximately 200,000 clones, approximately 86% seen once. Sequenced input: PBMCs or T cells enriched from blood (not recorded which). The V and J genes are TRBV28 and TRBJ2-7, with a possible D match to TRBD2 (6 bases). The TCR comes from a man younger than 35 with acute COVID-19. The CDR3 bases are TGTGCCAGCAGTGAGTGGAGGGGAACCTACGAGCAGTACTTC. This codes for CASSEWRGTYEQYF.